This TCR beta chain was identified in a study of blood T cell repertoires in COVID-19. The overall study: COVID-19 samples from acute and convalescent phases originated in the United States, Italy and Spain.

Recruits, aged roughly 18 to 100 years, lived in 20 to 30 US areas. Some clones are missing from TCRdb's copy, which holds only in-frame ones; the method was immunoSEQ multiplex PCR. The sample lists some 490,000 clones, 88% occurring once. CDR3 length equals 15 residues. After removal of 6 bases from V and 7 bases from J, the junction contained 7 bases not matched to a gene. The germline gives CDR1 LNHDA, CDR2 SQIVND (reference sequence). Sequencing was done on a sample of PBMCs or T cells enriched from blood (not recorded which). The chain has TRBV19 and TRBJ1-6, with TRBD1 matching 9 bases. The origin of this receptor is a woman aged 55-70 years who had recovered from COVID-19. The CDR3 loop is CASRETGGWNSPLHF. The CDR3 nucleotides are TGTGCCAGTAGAGAAACAGGGGGCTGGAATTCACCCCTCCACTTT.